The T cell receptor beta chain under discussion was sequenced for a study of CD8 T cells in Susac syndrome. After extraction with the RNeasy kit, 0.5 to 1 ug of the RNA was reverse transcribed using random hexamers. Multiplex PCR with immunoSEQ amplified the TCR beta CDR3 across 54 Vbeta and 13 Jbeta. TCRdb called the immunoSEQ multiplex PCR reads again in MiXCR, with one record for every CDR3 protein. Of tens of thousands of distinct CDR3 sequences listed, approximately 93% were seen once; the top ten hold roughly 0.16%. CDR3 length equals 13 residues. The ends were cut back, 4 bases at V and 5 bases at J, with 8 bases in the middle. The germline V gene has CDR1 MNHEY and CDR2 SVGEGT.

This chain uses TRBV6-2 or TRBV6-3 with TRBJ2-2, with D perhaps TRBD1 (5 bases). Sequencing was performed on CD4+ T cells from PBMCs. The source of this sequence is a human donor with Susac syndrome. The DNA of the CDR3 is TGTGCCAGCAGTTTAACAGGAACCGGGGAGCTGTTTTTT. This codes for CASSLTGTGELFF.